Listed below are T cell receptor beta chains from one sample, sequenced in a study of T cell responses to AZD1222 COVID-19 vaccine. TCRdb's table, derived via immunoSEQ multiplex PCR, lists solely in-frame clones and lacks some. Of 150,000 or so clones listed, roughly 90% are singletons. Sequenced material: peripheral blood, taken on day 0 of AZD1222 vaccination. The receptors were gathered from an adult in good health. CDR3s include the opening cysteine and the closing phenylalanine or tryptophan. D genes are given only for firm matches. Rows may omit the clone size; those that give it use once, few, many or a size class.

d_call	clone_size	j_call	v_call	cdr3_aa	cdr3_nt
NA	NA	TRBJ1-4	TRBV19	CASSISETDEKLFF	TGTGCCAGTAGTATCTCCGAGACAGATGAAAAACTGTTTTTT
TRBD1	NA	TRBJ2-7	TRBV6-2/TRBV6-3	CASSRAGTAYEQYF	TGTGCCAGCAGTAGGGCCGGGACAGCGTACGAGCAGTACTTC
NA	once	TRBJ2-3	TRBV7-9	CASSLALASNTQYF	TGTGCCAGCAGCTTAGCCCTAGCTAGTAATACGCAGTATTTT
TRBD1	NA	TRBJ2-7	TRBV29-1	CSVEGGQGFYEQYF	TGCAGCGTTGAAGGGGGACAGGGTTTTTACGAGCAGTACTTC
TRBD1	NA	TRBJ1-2	TRBV13	CASSLGGQKYGYTF	TGTGCCAGCAGCTTAGGGGGACAGAAGTATGGCTACACCTTC
TRBD1	NA	TRBJ2-1	TRBV12-5	CASAPSGGPYNEQFF	TGTGCTAGTGCCCCGTCAGGGGGCCCCTACAATGAGCAGTTCTTC
NA	NA	TRBJ2-1	TRBV27	CASSFVPGDVMLHEQFF	TGTGCCAGCAGTTTTGTTCCGGGGGACGTAATGCTCCATGAGCAGTTCTTC
NA	NA	TRBJ2-3	TRBV5-6	CASSLLSVQYF	TGTGCCAGCAGCTTATTATCTGTGCAGTATTTT
NA	NA	TRBJ1-4	TRBV2	CASSEDGGEREKLFF	TGTGCCAGCAGTGAAGACGGGGGTGAAAGGGAAAAACTGTTTTTT
NA	NA	TRBJ1-3	TRBV18	CASSPADSSGNTIYF	TGTGCCAGCTCACCTGCGGATAGCTCTGGAAACACCATATATTTT
NA	NA	TRBJ1-1	TRBV28	CASTPSTVYTEAFF	TGTGCCAGCACCCCTTCGACAGTTTACACTGAAGCTTTCTTT
NA	NA	TRBJ1-1	TRBV28	CASSPETMNTEAFF	TGTGCCAGCAGCCCCGAGACCATGAACACTGAAGCTTTCTTT
NA	NA	TRBJ2-7	TRBV6-5	CASRRIGVYYEQYF	TGTGCCAGCAGGAGGATCGGGGTTTACTACGAGCAGTACTTC
TRBD1	NA	TRBJ2-3	TRBV5-1	CASSSTGVGRGSTDTQYF	TGCGCCAGCAGCTCGACAGGGGTAGGTAGAGGTAGCACAGATACGCAGTATTTT
NA	NA	TRBJ2-3	TRBV7-9	CASSLPGAGDTQYF	TGTGCCAGCAGCCTCCCCGGGGCGGGAGATACGCAGTATTTT
NA	NA	TRBJ2-3	TRBV5-5	CASSSDGGGTDTQYF	TGTGCCAGCAGCTCCGACGGCGGCGGCACAGATACGCAGTATTTT
TRBD1	NA	TRBJ1-2	TRBV14	CASSQDMAGGYGYTF	TGTGCCAGCAGCCAAGATATGGCAGGGGGCTATGGCTACACCTTC
NA	NA	TRBJ1-4	TRBV7-2	CASVRQKPTNEKLFF	TGTGCCAGCGTGAGACAGAAACCAACTAATGAAAAACTGTTTTTT
NA	NA	TRBJ2-7	TRBV6-1	CASSERGGGYEQYF	TGTGCCAGCAGTGAACGGGGAGGGGGCTACGAGCAGTACTTC
NA	NA	TRBJ1-4	TRBV5-4	CASSYPQATNEKLFF	TGTGCCAGCAGCTATCCACAGGCAACTAATGAAAAACTGTTTTTT
NA	once	TRBJ2-5	TRBV5-6	CASSLRDLQETQYF	TGTGCCAGCAGCTTACGGGACCTCCAAGAGACCCAGTACTTC
NA	NA	TRBJ2-5	TRBV18	CASSPLGTQETQYF	TGTGCCAGCTCTCCCCTAGGGACCCAAGAGACCCAGTACTTC
NA	NA	TRBJ1-1	TRBV12-3/TRBV12-4	CASNLDRGTEAFF	TGTGCCAGCAATTTAGACCGGGGCACTGAAGCTTTCTTT
NA	few	TRBJ1-3	TRBV10-3	CAISEWGGNTIYF	TGTGCCATCAGTGAGTGGGGGGGGAACACCATATATTTT
TRBD1	NA	TRBJ1-4	TRBV7-9	CASSTGATNEKLFF	TGTGCCAGCAGTACAGGGGCAACTAATGAAAAACTGTTTTTT
NA	NA	TRBJ1-2	TRBV19	CASSIMTGLNYGYTF	TGTGCCAGTAGTATAATGACCGGGCTAAACTATGGCTACACCTTC
NA	NA	TRBJ2-3	TRBV6-5	CASSYSPLVTDTQYF	TGTGCCAGCAGTTACTCTCCCCTAGTGACAGATACGCAGTATTTT
NA	NA	TRBJ1-5	TRBV2	CASSVWGQPQHF	TGTGCCAGCAGTGTGTGGGGCCAGCCCCAGCATTTT
TRBD1	once	TRBJ1-2	TRBV3-1/TRBV3-2	CASSQGTGPYGYTF	TGTGCCAGCAGCCAAGGGACAGGGCCCTATGGCTACACCTTC
NA	NA	TRBJ1-6	TRBV6-4	CASSDGTNSPLHF	TGTGCCAGCAGTGACGGGACAAATTCACCCCTCCACTTT
NA	once	TRBJ1-5	TRBV21-1	CASSTSRGGNQPQHF	TGTGCCAGCAGCACATCTCGAGGAGGCAATCAGCCCCAGCATTTT
NA	NA	TRBJ1-2	TRBV7-8	CASSPGVGGYTF	TGTGCCAGCAGCCCTGGGGTAGGTGGCTACACCTTC
NA	few	TRBJ1-4	TRBV19	CASSILEYEKLFF	TGTGCCAGTAGTATATTGGAGTATGAAAAACTGTTTTTT
NA	NA	TRBJ1-1	TRBV2	CASSTGTLGDTEAFF	TGTGCCAGCTCCACCGGGACCTTAGGGGACACTGAAGCTTTCTTT
NA	NA	TRBJ2-4	TRBV21-1	CASRWNCRSFLAKNIQYF	TGTGCCAGCCGCTGGAATTGTCGTAGTTTTCTAGCCAAAAACATTCAGTACTTC
NA	NA	TRBJ2-1	TRBV28	CASSTSMTSGLYNEQFF	TGTGCCAGCAGTACATCGATGACTAGTGGGCTTTACAATGAGCAGTTCTTC
NA	once	TRBJ2-2	TRBV9	CASSVFTLQAGELFF	TGTGCCAGCAGCGTCTTTACCCTTCAGGCCGGGGAGCTGTTTTTT
TRBD1	NA	TRBJ1-1	TRBV28	CASSTDRAPKEAFF	TGTGCCAGCAGTACTGACAGGGCTCCCAAAGAAGCTTTCTTT
TRBD1	NA	TRBJ2-3	TRBV6-1	CASSGQGAPGGHGDTQYF	TGTGCCAGCAGTGGGCAGGGGGCGCCGGGCGGGCATGGAGATACGCAGTATTTT
NA	once	TRBJ2-7	TRBV11-2	CASSLVSRRAIGEQYF	TGTGCCAGCAGCTTAGTTTCTAGGCGAGCTATAGGGGAGCAGTACTTC
NA	NA	TRBJ1-2	TRBV11-2	CASSPDTNYGYTF	TGTGCCAGCAGCCCGGACACTAACTATGGCTACACCTTC
NA	NA	TRBJ1-1	TRBV7-2	CASSHPGGSHEAFF	TGTGCCAGCAGCCACCCTGGGGGTAGCCATGAAGCTTTCTTT
NA	NA	TRBJ1-1	TRBV18	CASSTSLGGVNTEAFF	TGTGCCAGCTCAACATCTCTCGGGGGTGTAAACACTGAAGCTTTCTTT
NA	NA	TRBJ2-7	TRBV5-6	CASSLSASSYEQYF	TGTGCCAGCAGCTTGTCTGCTAGCTCCTACGAGCAGTACTTC
NA	NA	TRBJ2-5	TRBV6-5	CASRPSIQETQYF	TGTGCCAGCAGACCCTCAATCCAAGAGACCCAGTACTTC
TRBD1	NA	TRBJ1-1	TRBV7-9	CASTYTGASLQGTEAFF	TGTGCCAGCACCTACACAGGGGCTTCCCTTCAGGGCACTGAAGCTTTCTTT
NA	NA	TRBJ2-5	TRBV7-9	CASSSTQGYQETQYF	TGTGCCAGCAGTTCCACTCAGGGTTACCAAGAGACCCAGTACTTC
TRBD2	NA	TRBJ2-2	TRBV7-9	CASSFYSGRAGNTGELFF	TGTGCCAGCAGCTTTTACAGCGGGAGGGCCGGGAACACCGGGGAGCTGTTTTTT
TRBD1	NA	TRBJ1-6	TRBV28	CASSSRQGMRSSPLHF	TGTGCCAGCAGTTCTAGACAGGGAATGAGGAGTTCACCCCTCCACTTT
TRBD1	NA	TRBJ2-5	TRBV20-1	CSASAQGTVQETQYF	TGCAGTGCTAGTGCACAAGGGACAGTCCAAGAGACCCAGTACTTC
NA	NA	TRBJ1-2	TRBV5-6	CASSPDRAYGYTF	TGTGCCAGCAGCCCAGACCGAGCCTATGGCTACACCTTC
NA	NA	TRBJ1-1	TRBV9	CASSVVQNTEAFF	TGTGCCAGCAGCGTAGTACAGAACACTGAAGCTTTCTTT
NA	NA	TRBJ2-3	TRBV7-9	CASSLGVAGPSTDTQYF	TGTGCCAGCAGCTTAGGGGTAGCAGGGCCTTCCACAGATACGCAGTATTTT
NA	NA	TRBJ1-1	TRBV7-8	CASRYGWGQNTEAFF	TGTGCCAGCAGATACGGGTGGGGGCAGAACACTGAAGCTTTCTTT
TRBD1	NA	TRBJ2-6	TRBV28	CASSWGQGLTGANVLTF	TGTGCCAGCAGTTGGGGACAGGGACTAACCGGGGCCAACGTCCTGACTTTC